The sequence of this T cell receptor (beta chain) was determined in a study of T cells in Graves' hyperthyroidism and ophthalmopathy (dated by TCRdb to about 2019). The study in broad terms: Peripheral blood was sampled at the time of initial diagnosis, prior to any treatment. To identify TCR V-J signatures that set the groups apart, the researchers used a discovery cohort of more than 95 patients, made up of 40 to 45 with Graves' ophthalmopathy and 57 with stable Graves' hyperthyroidism. An independent validation cohort of under 20 hyperthyroidism patients and 17 patients who later progressed to ophthalmopathy tested prospective prediction of ophthalmopathy. The 100 discovery patients were randomly divided into training and test sets at a 7:3 ratio. In addition, the study compared T-cell repertoires in thyroid tissue and in blood from six Graves' hyperthyroidism patients. Following sampling, methimazole starting at 30 mg daily was given to hyperthyroidism patients, and high-dose intravenous methylprednisolone was given to ophthalmopathy patients. According to the paper, TCR Vbeta CDR3 sequencing was carried out on about 140 peripheral blood samples, which came from approximately 43 ophthalmopathy, about 75 hyperthyroidism and approximately 17 progressor patients. Study-wide conclusions, independent of this receptor: Most expanded thyroid clonotypes (frequency above 0.001) were also found in blood, which suggests that blood repertoires may mirror thyroid immune responses. No statistical method was used to set the sample size in advance, and investigators knew the group allocation. During validation, the model predicted progression to ophthalmopathy a median of around 6 months ahead of onset, with almost 71% sensitivity and less than 85% specificity. In cross-validation, a model built on a 13 V-J signature told ophthalmopathy apart from stable hyperthyroidism with under 90% sensitivity and roughly 82% specificity, and in testing the same model reached 80%/75%.

TCR beta CDR3 regions were amplified from RNA transcripts. A first-round RT-PCR of the TCR CDR3 used the HTBI primer set with the Qiagen OneStep RT-PCR kit. The libraries were constructed in a second round of multiplex PCR and then size-selected and purified. The libraries were sequenced on an Illumina HiSeq2000 using paired-end 100 bp reads. In the authors' own workflow: Raw data were processed with SOAPnuke, discarding reads with adapters, uncalled bases, mean Phred below 15, or no exact constant-primer or identifier match. COPE v1.2.5 was used to merge high-quality paired reads, and clonotypes were defined as unique nucleotide sequences. Clonotypes were aligned to IMGT TRBV, TRBD and TRBJ reference segments using MiTCR v1.1. The analysis was restricted to V-J combinations with a frequency above 0.0001, which together covered approximately 99% of the repertoires. A TCS score was defined as the ratio of F50 (clonal expansion) to E x V (chaos), with BLOSUM62-based TCRdist applied between CDR3 peptides within each V-J. Welch's t-statistics and random forest reduced around 510 V-J features to roughly 13, which were used in a naive Bayes classifier (R e1071). Thyroid-blood repertoire similarity was quantified with the Morisita-Horn index. TCRdb cleaned the public reads at Q25 with fastp, built clones with MiXCR and kept in-frame beta chains. Rows matching on CDR3 protein sequence are summarized as one entry with the most common DNA and genes. The V and J calls, along with clone size, are taken from TCRdb and not from the paper's own processing. Recorded for this sample are around 34,000 distinct CDR3 sequences; approximately 52% of them occurred a single time. The ten largest clones take up 20% to 30% of the sample.

In the ophthalmopathy patients, disease was moderately to severely active, with a Clinical Activity Score of 3 or more, a NOSPECS grade of 4 or more, and a duration of less than 3 months. Any patient with an uncontrolled infection, another autoimmune disease, pregnancy or lactation was excluded. Clinical symptoms, serum thyroxine and TRAb, thyroid ultrasound, and orbital computed tomography formed the basis for the diagnoses. Ficoll-Paque density gradient centrifugation was used to isolate PBMCs from around 10 ml of fresh peripheral blood. Trizol reagent was used to extract total RNA, and RNA quality was then checked on an Agilent 2100 Bioanalyzer. At the junction V is shortened by 3 bases and J by 5 bases; bases outside the gene matches: 4. CDR1 SGDLS and CDR2 YYNGEE are derived from the germline V gene. The CDR3, cysteine through phenylalanine, is 14 amino acids long. CDR3 DNA only is kept here, 42 bases in frame from base 1.

This clonotype was seen repeatedly, ten times or more. The target of this receptor is not known. Base qualities are not at hand, and no much larger clone is one base apart. The TCR sequence derives from a woman aged 40 to 50 with Graves' ophthalmopathy. The sequence is built from TRBV9 and TRBJ1-4; TRBD1 lines up with 7 middle nucleotides. The sample was blood. At the DNA level, the sequence is TGTGCCAGCAGCGCAGGGGGAGGGAATGAAAAACTGTTTTTT. It is translated as CASSAGGGNEKLFF.